This T cell receptor (beta chain) was profiled in a study of blood T cell repertoires in COVID-19. Study-wide background: From T cells, B-cell-depleted T cells, or PBMCs came the material, which was cDNA or gDNA.

In the study's own analysis: By means of reference gene primer amplification, nucleated cell counts were estimated. Assay: immunoSEQ multiplex PCR; the TCRdb copy retains only in-frame clones and omits some. D and trimming were read from the DNA, whereas the V and J calls and clone size are those reported in that table. The sample comprises about 210,000 clones, around 83% of which are singletons, and 2.9% rests with the top ten. This CDR3 comprises 14 residues. V gave up 5 bases and J gave up 6 bases, with 13 bases separating them. Germline assignment: CDR1 MDHEN and CDR2 SYDVKM. V gene TRBV28 combines with J gene TRBJ2-2; the D gene is possibly TRBD1 (5 bases). The sample comprised peripheral blood. The TCR sequence derives from a man over 45 with active or convalescent COVID-19. This chain's CDR3 is CASSQQVSAGELFF. Written as DNA, the CDR3 is TGTGCCAGCAGTCAACAGGTTTCCGCCGGGGAGCTGTTTTTT.